The 9 T cell receptor beta chains given below trace back to one sample, sequenced in a study of Ad26.COV2.S vaccination and SARS-CoV-2 variants. Using immunoSEQ multiplex PCR, the repertoire was profiled, and TCRdb retains in-frame clones only, with some absent. The table has under 400,000 clones, 87% seen once. Sample treatment: 19 received Ad26.COV2.S at low or high dose, single or two shots; 5 received placebo; per-sample allocation not given. Specimens were obtained on day 63 following the first vaccine or placebo injection. The material was peripheral blood, obtained in a trial of Ad26.COV2.S vaccine versus placebo. The receptors were gathered from a person aged 18-65 years who received the Ad26.COV2.S COVID-19 vaccine or a placebo.

V and J are TRBV18 and TRBJ2-3; D is uncertain. This CDR3 comprises 13 residues. V lost 3 bases to trimming and J lost 1 base, with 5 bases between them. Germline V lookup: CDR1 KGHSH, CDR2 LQKENI. In DNA, the CDR3 is TGTGCCAGCTCACCCGGACGCACAGATACGCAGTATTTT. This codes for CASSPGRTDTQYF. Variable domain in full (rest from reference TRBV18 and TRBJ2-3): NAGVMQNPRHLVRRRGQEARLRCSPMKGHSHVYWYRQLPEEGLKFMVYLQKENIIDESGMPKERFSAEFPKEGPSILRIQQVVRGDSAAYFCASSPGRTDTQYFGPGTRLTVL.

This clone has just one count. V and J are TRBV30 and TRBJ1-1, with a possible D match to TRBD1 (5 bases). The CDR3 loop spans 13 amino acids. Looked up from germline, CDR1 is GTSNPN and CDR2 is SVGIG (reference sequence). V was clipped by 5 bases and J by 1 base, with 11 bases between them. CDR3 amino acids: CAWLTDRNTEAFF. The DNA for the CDR3 is TGTGCCTGGTTAACTGACAGGAACACTGAAGCTTTCTTT.

This clone was seen only a few times. V and J are TRBV5-1 and TRBJ2-7; D gene unclear. The CDR3 runs to 15 residues. Germline lookup yields CDR1 SGHRS and CDR2 YFSETQ. With 4 bases removed from V and 1 base from J, the gap between germline ends came to 15 bases. In DNA, the CDR3 is TGCGCCAGCAGCACCGGTCGTGAGGTTTCCTACGAGCAGTACTTC. Residues: CASSTGREVSYEQYF. The variable domain in full, with the rest retrieved from reference TRBV5-1 and TRBJ2-7, is KAGVTQTPRYLIKTRGQQVTLSCSPISGHRSVSWYQQTPGQGLQFLFEYFSETQRNKGNFPGRFSGRQFSNSRSEMNVSTLELGDSALYLCASSTGREVSYEQYFGPGTRLTVT.

Written as DNA, the CDR3 is TGCGCCAGCAGCTTGGCCGGGAGCACTGAAGCTTTCTTT. This codes for CASSLAGSTEAFF. The V gene is TRBV5-1, the J gene TRBJ1-1, with no clear D. Trimming pared 0 bases from V and 4 bases from J, leaving 7 bases between. The germline V gene has CDR1 SGHRS and CDR2 YFSETQ. This CDR3 spans 13 amino acids. Together with reference TRBV5-1 and TRBJ1-1, the CDR3 gives the full variable domain: KAGVTQTPRYLIKTRGQQVTLSCSPISGHRSVSWYQQTPGQGLQFLFEYFSETQRNKGNFPGRFSGRQFSNSRSEMNVSTLELGDSALYLCASSLAGSTEAFFGQGTRLTVV.

The gene calls are TRBV11-2 and TRBJ2-7; the D is unclear. V lost 9 bases to trimming and J lost 4 bases, with 7 bases between them. The CDR3 sequence is 10 residues long. Germline assignment: CDR1 SGHAT and CDR2 FQNNGV. The CDR3 sequence: CASTTYEQYF. The CDR3 DNA sequence: TGTGCCAGTACCACGTACGAGCAGTACTTC.

This sequence joins TRBV9 and TRBJ1-1; possibly TRBD1 for D (6 bases). There are 14 residues in the CDR3. The germline V and J ends were trimmed by 4 bases and 4 bases, with 14 bases remaining between them. CDR1 is SGDLS, CDR2 YYNGEE, per germline. This CDR3 reads CASSRGHPGTEAFF. CDR3 sequence (DNA): TGTGCCAGCAGCAGGGGACATCCTGGCACTGAAGCTTTCTTT.

The chain joins TRBV5-6 to TRBJ1-1; 10 bases align to TRBD1. The V segment lost 0 bases and the J segment 3 bases; nucleotides outside the gene matches: 2. Germline V gene sequence: CDR1 SGHDT, CDR2 YYEEEE. This CDR3 comprises 15 residues. CDR3 sequence: CASSLVGTGDTEAFF. CDR3 sequence (DNA): TGTGCCAGCAGCTTGGTGGGGACAGGGGACACTGAAGCTTTCTTT.

V is TRBV27 and J is TRBJ2-3; 11 bases fit TRBD2. The V gene's germline CDR1 is MNHEY and CDR2 SMNVEV (reference sequence). The CDR3 is made up of 16 amino acids. V lost 5 bases to trimming and J lost 7 bases; unmatched junction nucleotides: 11. CDR3 in DNA: TGTGCCAGCAGTCCCTTCTCTAGCGGGGGGCGGAATACGCAGTATTTT. Protein: CASSPFSSGGRNTQYF.

V usage is TRBV7-3 and J usage is TRBJ1-1; possibly TRBD1 for D (6 bases). The germline V gene encodes CDR1 SGHTA and CDR2 FQGTGA. Trimming cost V 1 base and J 5 bases, with 8 bases left between them. This CDR3 contains 13 residues. This CDR3 reads CASSLNTGTEAFF. The CDR3 DNA follows: TGTGCCAGCAGCTTAAACACAGGGACTGAAGCTTTCTTT.